A selection of T cell receptor beta chains follows, all from one sample in a study of T-cell reconstitution after alpha-beta-depleted transplantation in children. TCRdb reprocessed the PCR reads via MiXCR and lists one record per CDR3 protein. The sample holds about 980,000 distinct CDR3 sequences, roughly 29% seen once. The sequencing used PBMCs, mostly from graft donor cells, collected 360 days after TCRalphabeta/CD19-depleted stem cell transplant. These receptors all come from a boy less than two years old who had a stem cell transplant for SCID, so the T cells may come from the graft donor. Each CDR3 is given with its conserved first and last residue. A D gene is named only where the DNA matches it firmly. The size of a clone is reported for some rows only, either as once, few or many, or as a class for expanded clones.

d_call	j_call	clone_size	v_call	cdr3_aa	cdr3_nt
TRBD2	TRBJ2-4	-	TRBV4-2	CASSQSSGLAGGSPRNIQYF	TGTGCCAGCAGCCAAAGTTCGGGACTAGCGGGGGGAAGCCCAAGGAACATTCAGTACTTC
-	TRBJ2-1	few	TRBV4-1	CASSQDYGVGGLNEQFF	TGCGCCAGCAGCCAAGATTATGGTGTTGGAGGGCTCAATGAGCAGTTCTTC
TRBD2	TRBJ2-3	-	TRBV20-1	CSAMTSGGPPRGDTQYF	TGCAGTGCCATGACTAGCGGGGGGCCTCCCCGCGGGGATACGCAGTATTTT
TRBD2	TRBJ2-2	-	TRBV5-1	CASTPSGDTEELFF	TGCGCCAGCACCCCTAGCGGGGACACCGAGGAGCTGTTTTTT
-	TRBJ1-1	-	TRBV6-1	CATMKGPNTEAFF	TGTGCCACCATGAAGGGCCCGAACACTGAAGCTTTCTTT
-	TRBJ2-3	few	TRBV10-3	CAINRDGADTQYF	TGTGCCATCAATAGGGACGGAGCAGATACGCAGTATTTT
TRBD2	TRBJ2-3	-	TRBV20-1	CSASSAGGPHTQYF	TGCAGTGCTAGTTCAGCGGGGGGGCCACATACGCAGTATTTT
TRBD1	TRBJ2-2	few	TRBV12-3/TRBV12-4	CATTIGQAGGELFF	TGTGCCACCACCATAGGACAGGCCGGCGGGGAGCTGTTTTTT
TRBD1	TRBJ1-1	few	TRBV24-1	CATSYDGTANTEAFF	TGTGCCACCAGTTACGACGGGACAGCGAACACTGAAGCTTTCTTT
-	TRBJ2-2	few	TRBV12-3/TRBV12-4	CASSPLSRNTGELFF	TGTGCCAGCAGCCCCTTGTCCCGAAACACCGGGGAGCTGTTTTTT
-	TRBJ2-3	few	TRBV5-1	CASSPDYAADTQYF	TGCGCCAGCAGTCCGGACTATGCAGCAGATACGCAGTATTTT
-	TRBJ1-3	-	TRBV29-1	CSVVFRTKGNTIYF	TGCAGCGTAGTATTCCGAACGAAAGGAAACACCATATATTTT
-	TRBJ1-5	few	TRBV12-3/TRBV12-4	CASSFGPGGGQPQHF	-
-	TRBJ2-3	-	TRBV6-1	CASTSSRAADTQYF	TGTGCCAGCACCTCCAGTAGGGCGGCAGATACGCAGTATTTT
TRBD2	TRBJ2-1	-	TRBV20-1	CSVRSGGAHNEQFF	TGCAGTGTGAGGTCCGGGGGGGCCCATAATGAGCAGTTCTTC
TRBD2	TRBJ2-3	-	TRBV14	CASSHPPPIYSGGPFSQTTDTQYF	TGTGCCAGCAGCCATCCTCCCCCCATATACAGCGGGGGACCATTTTCGCAAACCACAGATACGCAGTATTTT
TRBD1	TRBJ2-1	few	TRBV4-3	CASSQGTGVSNEQFF	TGCGCCAGCAGCCAAGGGACAGGGGTTAGCAATGAGCAGTTCTTC
TRBD2	TRBJ2-3	few	TRBV20-1	CSARDVKAGGSSSTDTQYF	TGCAGTGCTAGAGATGTAAAAGCGGGGGGCTCTTCTAGCACAGATACGCAGTATTTT
TRBD1	TRBJ1-5	many	TRBV10-3	CAISEQGAWNQPQHF	TGTGCCATCAGTGAGCAGGGGGCTTGGAATCAGCCCCAGCATTTT
-	TRBJ2-1	-	TRBV12-3/TRBV12-4	CASTAVYNEQFF	TGTGCCAGCACCGCAGTGTACAATGAGCAGTTCTTC
TRBD1	TRBJ1-2	few	TRBV9	CASSVGLRGLNGYTF	TGTGCCAGCAGCGTAGGGTTGAGGGGGCTGAATGGCTACACCTTC
TRBD1	TRBJ1-1	-	TRBV20-1	CSATKGAVLTEAFF	TGCAGTGCTACCAAGGGGGCAGTCCTCACTGAAGCTTTCTTT
TRBD2	TRBJ2-3	-	TRBV24-1	CATSPGLAGIQDTQYF	TGTGCCACCAGTCCTGGACTAGCGGGAATACAAGATACGCAGTATTTT
-	TRBJ1-1	few	TRBV29-1	CSVRDTEAFF	TGCAGCGTTCGGGACACTGAAGCTTTCTTT
TRBD2	TRBJ2-3	-	TRBV25-1	CASSGGTSPRVTDTQYF	TGTGCCAGCAGTGGAGGGACTAGCCCGAGAGTAACAGATACGCAGTATTTT
TRBD2	TRBJ2-2	-	TRBV18	CASSPPLSGLETGELFF	TGTGCCAGCTCACCACCTCTATCAGGACTAGAAACCGGGGAGCTGTTTTTT
-	TRBJ1-2	few	TRBV12-3/TRBV12-4	CASSFVSGYTF	TGTGCCAGCAGTTTTGTATCTGGCTACACCTTC
-	TRBJ2-2	-	TRBV5-6	CASSLRGGATGELFF	TGTGCCAGCAGCTTGCGAGGGGGGGCCACCGGGGAGCTGTTTTTT
-	TRBJ2-2	few	TRBV7-9	CASSLQGSDTGELFF	TGTGCCAGCAGCTTACAGGGGTCGGACACCGGGGAGCTGTTTTTT
-	TRBJ1-2	-	TRBV4-2	CASRGMGEPYGYTF	TGTGCCAGCAGGGGGATGGGGGAGCCCTATGGCTACACCTTC
TRBD1	TRBJ1-1	-	TRBV12-3/TRBV12-4	CASTPGGPLEAFF	TGTGCCAGCACACCAGGGGGCCCCCTAGAAGCTTTCTTT
TRBD1	TRBJ1-1	-	TRBV6-5	CASSYTHRGMATEAFF	TGTGCCAGCAGTTACACACACAGGGGGATGGCGACTGAAGCTTTCTTT
-	TRBJ1-1	-	TRBV27	CASSLVPRTEAFF	TGTGCCAGCAGTTTAGTCCCTCGGACTGAAGCTTTCTTT
-	TRBJ1-5	few	TRBV10-3	CAIAKGGMGNQPQHF	TGTGCCATTGCTAAAGGGGGTATGGGCAATCAGCCCCAGCATTTT
-	TRBJ2-1	-	TRBV7-3	CASSPGLGNEQFF	TGTGCCAGCAGCCCCGGTTTGGGCAATGAGCAGTTCTTC
TRBD1	TRBJ2-3	few	TRBV27	CASSLSVGQVGTDTDTQYF	TGTGCCAGCAGTTTATCGGTAGGACAGGTCGGGACCGACACAGATACGCAGTATTTT
TRBD1	TRBJ2-7	-	TRBV10-3	CAISELDRGGRRAYEQYF	TGTGCCATCAGTGAGTTGGACAGGGGAGGCCGTCGGGCCTACGAGCAGTACTTC
TRBD2	TRBJ2-1	-	TRBV28	CASSPQSQAGFNEQFF	TGTGCCAGCAGTCCTCAATCACAAGCGGGGTTCAATGAGCAGTTCTTC
-	TRBJ2-3	-	TRBV29-1	CSAALAPTDTQYF	TGCAGCGCAGCCCTGGCCCCCACAGATACGCAGTATTTT
-	TRBJ2-5	-	TRBV5-1	CASRVGAQETQYF	TGCGCCAGCAGAGTTGGAGCTCAAGAGACCCAGTACTTC
-	TRBJ2-7	once	TRBV12-3/TRBV12-4	CASSPVTGDSYEQYF	TGTGCCAGCAGTCCAGTGACCGGGGACTCCTACGAGCAGTACTTC